This T cell receptor beta chain was sequenced for a study of regulatory T cells in long-lasting Graves disease. The TCR beta library used iRepertoire HTBI primers with Arm-PCR amplification of CDR3. Per the original data handling: Samples jointly harbored 62 TRBV and about 13 TRBJ segments. Via MiXCR, TCRdb re-called the multiplex PCR reads, giving one row per CDR3 protein. The V and J calls reflect TCRdb's pipeline rather than the authors' work. The sample carries about 470,000 distinct CDR3 sequences, 14% to 15% recorded once. For this clonotype: Just one base apart from a much larger clone, this may be a read error.

This CDR3 comprises 16 residues. The V gene lost 4 bases and the J gene lost 9 bases, with 21 bases spanning the gap. CDR1 is KGHDR and CDR2 is SFDVKD in the germline V gene. Time point in this sample: newly diagnosed GD, antithyroid drugs for less than 3 months. The TCR library was made from RNA that had been extracted from PBMCs in TRIzol. The data were also submitted as part of a second study, on T cells in Graves' hyperthyroidism and ophthalmopathy. Per that study: Patients aged 18 to 65 had newly diagnosed hyperthyroidism lasting under 2 months. A set of HTBI primers served as the primers for a first-round RT-PCR of the TCR CDR3.

Sequenced here: peripheral blood mononuclear cells (PBMCs), sampled at new diagnosis, from a patient treated with antithyroid drugs. The genes are TRBV24-1 and TRBJ2-1; D possibly corresponds to TRBD2 (6 bases). The TCR was taken from a woman in her thirties with Graves disease. CDR3 sequence: CATSDLSRSGLGEQFF. The CDR3 coding sequence is TGTGCCACCAGTGACTTAAGCAGGAGCGGGCTTGGTGAGCAGTTCTTC.